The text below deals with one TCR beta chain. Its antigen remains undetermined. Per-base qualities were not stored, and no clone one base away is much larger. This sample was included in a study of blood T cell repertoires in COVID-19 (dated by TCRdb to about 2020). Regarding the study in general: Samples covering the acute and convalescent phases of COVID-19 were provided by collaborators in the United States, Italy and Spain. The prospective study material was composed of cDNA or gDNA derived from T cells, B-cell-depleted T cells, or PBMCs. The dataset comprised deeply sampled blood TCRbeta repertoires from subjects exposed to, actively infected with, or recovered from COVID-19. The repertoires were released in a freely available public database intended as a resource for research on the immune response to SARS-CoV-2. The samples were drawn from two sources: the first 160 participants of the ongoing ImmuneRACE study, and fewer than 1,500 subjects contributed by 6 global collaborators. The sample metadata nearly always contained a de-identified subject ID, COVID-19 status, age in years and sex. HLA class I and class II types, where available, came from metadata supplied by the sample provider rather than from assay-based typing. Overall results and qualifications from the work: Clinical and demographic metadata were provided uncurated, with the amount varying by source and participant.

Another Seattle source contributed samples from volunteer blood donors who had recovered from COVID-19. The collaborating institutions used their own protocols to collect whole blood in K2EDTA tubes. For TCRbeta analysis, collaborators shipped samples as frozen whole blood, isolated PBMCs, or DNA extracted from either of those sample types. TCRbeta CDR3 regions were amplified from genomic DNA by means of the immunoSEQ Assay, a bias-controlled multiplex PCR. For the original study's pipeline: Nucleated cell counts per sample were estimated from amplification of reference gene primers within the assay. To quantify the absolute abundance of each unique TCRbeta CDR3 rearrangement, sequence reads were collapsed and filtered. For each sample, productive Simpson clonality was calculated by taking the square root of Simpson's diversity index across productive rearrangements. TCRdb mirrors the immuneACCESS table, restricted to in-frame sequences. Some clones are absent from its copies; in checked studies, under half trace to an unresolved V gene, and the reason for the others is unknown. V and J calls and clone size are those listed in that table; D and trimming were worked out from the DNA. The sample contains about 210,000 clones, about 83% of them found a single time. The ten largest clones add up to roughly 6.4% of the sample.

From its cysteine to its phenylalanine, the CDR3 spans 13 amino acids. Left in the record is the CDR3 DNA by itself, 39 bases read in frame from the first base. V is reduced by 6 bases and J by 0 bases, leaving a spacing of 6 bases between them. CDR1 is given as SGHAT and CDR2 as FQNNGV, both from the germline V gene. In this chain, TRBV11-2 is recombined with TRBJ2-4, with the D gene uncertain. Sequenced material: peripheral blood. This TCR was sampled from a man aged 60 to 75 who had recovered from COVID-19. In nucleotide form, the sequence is TGTGCCAGCAGTATTGTAGCCAAAAACATTCAGTACTTC. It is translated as CASSIVAKNIQYF.